These T cell receptor beta chains were read from a single sample in a study of blood T cells in healthy people across ages. TCRdb used MiXCR to reprocess the 5' RACE reads, holding one entry per CDR3 protein. There are 1 million or so distinct CDR3 sequences in the sample; 45% occur only once, and approximately 20% lies in the top ten. The specimen sequenced was blood. Receptors originate from a woman aged 55-70 years in good health. Each CDR3 is given with its conserved first and last residue. The D gene is left open where the match is weak. Clone size appears in some rows only: once, few, many, or a class for an expanded clone.

clone_size	v_call	j_call	d_call	cdr3_nt	cdr3_aa
NA	TRBV28	TRBJ1-2	TRBD1	TGTGCCAGCAGGAGACCGGGACAGGGGGCCTATGGCTACACCTTC	CASRRPGQGAYGYTF
NA	TRBV19	TRBJ2-1	TRBD2	TGTGCCACCCGGGACTACCGAACAAATGAGCAGTTCTTC	CATRDYRTNEQFF
NA	TRBV6-4	TRBJ2-1	TRBD2	TGTGCCAACAGCCCGGGACTAGGTCGGAAGGAGCAGTTCTTC	CANSPGLGRKEQFF
NA	TRBV7-6	TRBJ1-2	NA	TGTGCCAGCAGCCGAAGGGGGGGCAGCTATGGCTACACCTTC	CASSRRGGSYGYTF
NA	TRBV28	TRBJ2-7	TRBD1	TGTGCCAGCAGTTTTTTTGGTGGGACAGGAAGCTCCTACGAGCAGTACTTC	CASSFFGGTGSSYEQYF
NA	TRBV27	TRBJ2-7	NA	TGTGCCAGCAGGGGGGGCAGACAATACTACGAGCAGTACTTC	CASRGGRQYYEQYF
once	TRBV20-1	TRBJ2-7	NA	TGCAGTGCTAGAGGGCAGGGTTTATTCCACGAGCAGTACTTC	CSARGQGLFHEQYF
many	TRBV20-1	TRBJ2-7	NA	TGCAGTGCTAGTCATTCCGGGAGCACCTACGAGCAGTACTTC	CSASHSGSTYEQYF
NA	TRBV7-6	TRBJ2-1	TRBD2	TGTGCCAGCAGCTTAGTAGGACGGGACTACGAGCAGTTCTTC	CASSLVGRDYEQFF
few	TRBV20-1	TRBJ2-4	TRBD2	TGCAGTGCTAGATCCGAAGGACTGCCGGCGGGAGGGGGAGCCAAAAACATTCAGTACTTC	CSARSEGLPAGGGAKNIQYF
NA	TRBV21-1	TRBJ1-4	NA	TGTGCCAGCAGCAAAGAACCAGTCCCGGGACAGCCCCGCGGTGAAAAACTGTTTTTT	CASSKEPVPGQPRGEKLFF
NA	TRBV4-1	TRBJ1-4	TRBD1	TGCGCCAGCAGCCAAGATGGGACAGGGGTGCAGGAAAAACTGTTTTTT	CASSQDGTGVQEKLFF
few	TRBV15	TRBJ2-5	NA	TGTGCCACCAGCAGATTCGGAGACGGGGGAGAGACCCAGTACTTC	CATSRFGDGGETQYF
few	TRBV6-6	TRBJ2-3	TRBD2	TGTGCCAGCAGATCCAGCGGGATTATCGGTAGCACAGATACGCAGTATTTT	CASRSSGIIGSTDTQYF
few	TRBV7-9	TRBJ1-2	NA	TGTGCCAGCAGCCCGCCGGGGGTGGTGGGCGGCTACACCTTC	CASSPPGVVGGYTF
NA	TRBV23-1	TRBJ2-1	NA	TGCGCCAGCAGTCAAGGGCCGATGTGGAGAGTGCAGTTCTTC	CASSQGPMWRVQFF
NA	TRBV20-1	TRBJ2-5	TRBD2	TGCAGTGCTCCCAGGAGACTAGCGGAATTTGGAAATGAGCAGTACTTC	CSAPRRLAEFGNEQYF
NA	TRBV4-1	TRBJ2-4	TRBD2	TGCGCCAGCAGCCAAGATGGCCTAGCGGGTAACATTCAGTACTTC	CASSQDGLAGNIQYF
NA	TRBV13	TRBJ2-4	NA	TGTGCCAGCAGCCTAAGAGAGGGCTTTGGCAAAAACATTCAGTACTTC	CASSLREGFGKNIQYF
NA	TRBV11-2	TRBJ2-4	TRBD2	TGTGCCAGCAGCTTATACCCCTCCCCTAGCGGGAACTACATTCAGTACTTC	CASSLYPSPSGNYIQYF
NA	TRBV5-1	TRBJ2-7	NA	TGCGCCAGCAGCTTCTCAGGGCACGAGCAGTACTTC	CASSFSGHEQYF
few	TRBV6-2/TRBV6-3	TRBJ2-7	TRBD2	TGTGCCAGCAGGCCCGCGGGAGCCCTGGGCCACGAGCAGTACTTC	CASRPAGALGHEQYF
NA	TRBV15	TRBJ2-3	NA	TGTGCCACCTCAGAGGGGGAGAGGAGCCCAGATACGCAGTATTTT	CATSEGERSPDTQYF
NA	TRBV10-2	TRBJ2-4	NA	TGCGCCAGCAGTGATCTTTGGGGGGCCAAGCGATCGGAAAACATTCAGTACTTC	CASSDLWGAKRSENIQYF
NA	TRBV29-1	TRBJ1-2	NA	TGCAGCGTTGACCCGGGTATGGGCTATGGCTACACCTTC	CSVDPGMGYGYTF
NA	TRBV20-1	TRBJ2-1	TRBD2	TGCAGTGCTCGGACTAGCAGTCGGAATGAGCAGTTCTTC	CSARTSSRNEQFF